Shown below are 22 T cell receptor beta chains from a single sample sequenced in a study of vaccination and CD4 T cells after COVID-19. Treatment in this sample: approximately 11-day PBMC culture with coronavirus spike peptide pools or control peptides (ViraFEST assay). These TCRs are of unknown antigen specificity. Sequencing of DNA taken from cultured CD4+ T cells relied on the Oncomine TCR Beta short-read assay. TCRdb reanalysed the PCR reads using MiXCR and keeps one entry per CDR3 protein. Here the sample spans approximately 10,000 distinct CDR3 sequences, around half being singletons. Sequenced sample: CD4+ T cells from blood, cultured in vitro. Receptors were obtained from a human donor who had recovered from COVID-19.

This rearrangement joins TRBV2 to TRBJ1-6; D perhaps matches TRBD1 (5 bases). Trimming stripped 7 bases from V and 14 bases from J, with 21 bases between. CDR1 and CDR2 (germline): SNHLY, FYNNEI. The CDR3 length is 14 residues. CDR3 loop: CASIPTGGLVALHF. The CDR3 bases are TGTGCCAGCATCCCGACGGGGGGTCTAGTAGCCCTCCACTTT.

CDR3 amino acids: CASSPPTGRTTYGYTF. The CDR3 nucleotides are TGTGCCAGCTCACCACCGACAGGTCGGACTACCTATGGCTACACCTTC. This sequence joins TRBV18 and TRBJ1-2; TRBD1 might be the D (6 bases). Germline V gene sequence: CDR1 KGHSH, CDR2 LQKENI. The CDR3 runs to 16 residues. Trimming cost V 0 bases and J 4 bases, with 15 bases left between them. The full variable domain, its missing parts supplied by reference TRBV18 and TRBJ1-2, is NAGVMQNPRHLVRRRGQEARLRCSPMKGHSHVYWYRQLPEEGLKFMVYLQKENIIDESGMPKERFSAEFPKEGPSILRIQQVVRGDSAAYFCASSPPTGRTTYGYTFGSGTRLTVV.

The genes are TRBV10-1 and TRBJ1-5; D unclear. The germline V gene has CDR1 WNHNN and CDR2 SYGVQD (reference sequence). The CDR3 contains 14 residues. The V end lost 0 bases, the J end lost 7 bases, and 10 bases lay between the germline ends. The CDR3 region is CASSESERGQPQHF. CDR3 bases: TGCGCCAGCAGTGAGTCAGAGCGCGGGCAGCCCCAGCATTTT.

This clonotype was detected only a few times. This chain joins TRBV20-1 and TRBJ2-3, with D perhaps given as TRBD1 or TRBD2 (6 bases each). The CDR3 is 17 residues long. V was shortened by 0 bases and J by 2 bases, with 18 bases between the two germline ends. The germline V gene has CDR1 DFQATT and CDR2 SNEGSKA (reference sequence). In nucleotides, the CDR3 is TGCAGTGCTAGAGATTCATTAGGGGGGCACTCCACAGATACGCAGTATTTT. Its translation: CSARDSLGGHSTDTQYF.

V usage is TRBV7-2 and J usage is TRBJ2-1; 9 bases agree with TRBD1. With 5 bases clipped from V and 5 bases from J, the junction kept 4 bases outside the gene matches. The CDR3 sequence is 14 residues long. CDR1 and CDR2 (germline): SGHTA, FQGNSA. CDR3 sequence reads: CASSRWTGDNEQFF. For the CDR3, the DNA is TGTGCCAGCAGCCGGTGGACAGGGGACAATGAGCAGTTCTTC.

The V gene is TRBV7-8, the J gene TRBJ2-7; unclear D gene. Trimming took 1 base from V and 5 from J, leaving 24 bases between them. The germline V gene encodes CDR1 SGHVS and CDR2 FQNEAQ. CDR3 length: 18 residues. In DNA, the CDR3 is TGTGCCAGCAGCTTAGGTATTATTCGTGGGCTCCTGAGCGACGAGCAGTACTTC. It yields the protein CASSLGIIRGLLSDEQYF.

This chain connects TRBV6-5 to TRBJ1-5; 9 nucleotides match TRBD1. CDR1 MNHEY and CDR2 SVGAGI come from the germline V gene. The CDR3 has 14 amino acids. With 0 bases clipped from V and 6 bases from J, the junction kept 0 bases outside the gene matches. This CDR3 reads CASSYSTGGQPQHF. The CDR3 bases are TGTGCCAGCAGTTACTCGACAGGGGGTCAGCCCCAGCATTTT.

The chain combines TRBV10-3 with TRBJ1-4; D is possibly TRBD1 (5 bases). The V end lost 7 bases, the J end lost 7 bases, and 16 bases lay between the germline ends. Germline V gives CDR1 ENHRY, CDR2 SYGVKD. This CDR3 spans 14 amino acids. CDR3 coding DNA: TGTGCCATCAACCCCGGGGGGGAGAGTGAAAAACTGTTTTTT. Translation gives CAINPGGESEKLFF.

The J gene is TRBJ1-2, the V gene TRBV7-9; no reliable D call. The germline CDR1 and CDR2 sequences are SEHNR and FQNEAQ (reference sequence). Trimming left V 5 bases short and J 4 bases short, with 17 bases between. This CDR3 is 15 amino acids long. The CDR3 coding sequence is TGTGCCAGCAGCAACGGGCTCGGCCAGGCCTATGGCTACACCTTC. As protein: CASSNGLGQAYGYTF. The whole variable domain, remainder taken from reference TRBV7-9 and TRBJ1-2, is DTGVSQNPRHKITKRGQNVTFRCDPISEHNRLYWYRQTLGQGPEFLTYFQNEAQLEKSRLLSDRFSAERPKGSFSTLEIQRTEQGDSAMYLCASSNGLGQAYGYTFGSGTRLTVV.

The V call is TRBV24-1, the J call TRBJ2-7; 10 bases line up with TRBD1. The CDR3 runs to 14 residues. The V gene's germline CDR1 is KGHDR and CDR2 SFDVKD. Trimming took 6 bases from V and 5 from J; bases not matched to a gene: 6. The CDR3 region is CATSPSGTGDEQYF. Written as DNA, the CDR3 is TGTGCCACCAGTCCCTCAGGGACAGGGGACGAGCAGTACTTC.

The chain links TRBV5-8 to TRBJ1-1, with 8 bases that match TRBD1. This CDR3 comprises 15 residues. CDR1 is SGHTS, CDR2 YDEGEE, per germline. J lost 1 base, V lost 2 bases, and 4 bases had no gene match. CDR3 protein: CASSFRDRWNTEAFF. The CDR3, as DNA: TGTGCCAGCAGCTTCCGGGACAGGTGGAACACTGAAGCTTTCTTT. Complete variable domain (other parts from reference TRBV5-8 and TRBJ1-1): EAGVTQSPTHLIKTRGQQATLRCSPISGHTSVYWYQQALGLGLQFLLWYDEGEERNRGNFPPRFSGRQFPNYSSELNVNALELEDSALYLCASSFRDRWNTEAFFGQGTRLTVV.

This chain connects TRBV20-1 to TRBJ2-1; tentatively, D is TRBD2 (6 bases). The CDR3 has 16 amino acids. V shed 2 bases and J shed 4 bases, with 18 bases lying between them. The germline V gene has CDR1 DFQATT and CDR2 SNEGSKA (reference sequence). The CDR3 sequence: CSARKPGLDEYNEQFF. The CDR3 DNA sequence: TGCAGTGCTAGAAAACCGGGACTGGACGAATACAATGAGCAGTTCTTC.

As to this clonotype: Sequence at one end of the junction differs from germline and may be a read error. The rearrangement uses TRBV10-3 and TRBJ2-5; D possibly corresponds to TRBD2 (5 bases). Germline V gene lookup returns CDR1 ENHRY and CDR2 SYGVKD. The CDR3 covers 13 residues. This CDR3 is CASSEILEETQYF. The DNA for the CDR3 is TGTGCCAGCAGTGAAATACTAGAAGAGACCCAGTACTTC.

The chain joins TRBV7-2 to TRBJ1-2; D is unresolved. The CDR3 length is 13 residues. Germline values: CDR1 SGHTA, CDR2 FQGNSA. Trimming removed 4 bases from V and 8 bases from J, with 14 bases in between. The CDR3 DNA follows: TGTGCCAGCAGCTACGGCGGATCTAGGGGCTACACCTTC. Its protein product is CASSYGGSRGYTF.

The genes are TRBV5-6 and TRBJ2-7; D gene ambiguous. The germline V gene has CDR1 SGHDT and CDR2 YYEEEE. The CDR3 runs to 14 residues. V lost 1 base and J 3 bases, leaving 11 bases between the germline ends. The CDR3 protein is CASSLTSMNYEQYF. CDR3 nucleotide sequence: TGTGCCAGCAGCTTGACCTCCATGAACTACGAGCAGTACTTC. The full variable domain, completed using reference TRBV5-6 and TRBJ2-7, is DAGVTQSPTHLIKTRGQQVTLRCSPKSGHDTVSWYQQALGQGPQFIFQYYEEEERQRGNFPDRFSGHQFPNYSSELNVNALLLGDSALYLCASSLTSMNYEQYFGPGTRLTVT.

In this sample, this clonotype turned up a few times. This sequence joins TRBV12-3 or TRBV12-4 and TRBJ1-6; D might be TRBD1 (6 bases). This CDR3 is 14 amino acids long. Trimming removed 5 bases at V and 6 bases at J, with 11 bases between. The CDR3 DNA follows: TGTGCCAGCAGTAAACAGGGAGGTAATTCACCCCTCCACTTT. It encodes CASSKQGGNSPLHF.

The chain is built from TRBV5-1 and TRBJ2-3; no definite D call. Trimming removed 3 bases at V and 6 bases at J, with 5 bases between. This CDR3 is built from 11 residues. The germline gives CDR1 SGHRS, CDR2 YFSETQ. The CDR3 sequence: CASSSRDTQYF. The CDR3 DNA is TGCGCCAGCAGCTCAAGGGATACGCAGTATTTT.

The chain is built from TRBV11-3 and TRBJ2-3, with 9 bases lining up with TRBD2. There are 18 residues in the CDR3. The V gene's germline CDR1 is SGHNT and CDR2 YENEEA. V trimming: 2 bases; J trimming: 2 bases; junction bases outside the gene matches: 11. The CDR3 coding sequence is TGTGCCAGCAGCTTAACACTTGGCGGGGGGGCCTCCACAGATACGCAGTATTTT. Translating it yields CASSLTLGGGASTDTQYF.

This clonotype was observed a handful of times. This rearrangement joins TRBV9 to TRBJ2-2; D is ambiguous. The CDR3 contains 14 residues. V was pared by 0 bases and J by 5 bases, with 8 bases between. Germline CDR1 and CDR2: SGDLS and YYNGEE. Here the CDR3 reads CASSVATGTGELFF. CDR3 in DNA: TGTGCCAGCAGCGTAGCTACGGGTACCGGGGAGCTGTTTTTT.

This sequence joins TRBV6-5 and TRBJ1-3; D call uncertain. Germline CDR1 is MNHEY and CDR2 is SVGAGI. V gave up 4 bases and J gave up 0 bases, with 10 bases separating them. The CDR3 is 15 residues long. CDR3 sequence: CASSLGGFSGNTIYF. The DNA for the CDR3 is TGTGCCAGCAGTTTGGGTGGATTCTCTGGAAACACCATATATTTT.

This sequence joins TRBV7-2 and TRBJ2-3; the D gene is possibly TRBD2 (5 bases). V lost 4 bases, J lost 14 bases, and 16 bases lay in between. This CDR3 has 12 amino acids. Per germline, CDR1 SGHTA and CDR2 FQGNSA. CDR3 sequence (DNA): TGTGCCAGCAGCTATAGTAGCGCTGTGGCGTATTTT. This encodes CASSYSSAVAYF.

This rearrangement joins TRBV15 to TRBJ2-1, with a weak D call TRBD2 (6 bases). Trimming removed 5 bases from V and 0 bases from J, with 11 bases in between. CDR1 LNHNV and CDR2 YYDKDF come from the germline V gene (reference sequence). The CDR3 length is 15 residues. For the CDR3, the DNA is TGTGCCACCAGCGGCGGGACCCCCTCCTACAATGAGCAGTTCTTC. The encoded protein is CATSGGTPSYNEQFF.